These 30 T cell receptor beta chains were all obtained from the same sample, sequenced in a study of T cells in women clearing cervical HPV infection. TCRdb keeps only in-frame clones here, not all; method: immunoSEQ multiplex PCR. The sample data list about 37,000 clones. Sequenced: blood buffy coat. These receptors were taken from a woman aged 18-69 years with a cervical HPV16 infection that either progressed to CIN3+ or cleared (not recorded which).

Turning to this clone: Coverage ceases 3 residues before the CDR3 finishes, and the germline J gene fills in the end. The chain has TRBV19 and TRBJ1-1, with a weak D call TRBD1 (6 bases). This CDR3 is 15 amino acids long. Germline loops: CDR1 LNHDA, CDR2 SQIVND (reference sequence). V was clipped by 4 bases and J by 3 bases, with 15 bases between them. This CDR3 is CASSRRRGADTEAFF. Partial CDR3 DNA: TGTGCCAGTAGTAGGCGTCGGGGGGCGGACACTGAA.

To note about this clone: The sequence runs out 3 residues before the end of the CDR3; the remainder is reconstructed from the germline J gene. V and J are TRBV19 and TRBJ1-2; 8 bases map to TRBD1. Germline V gene sequence: CDR1 LNHDA, CDR2 SQIVND (reference sequence). V dropped 0 bases and J dropped 3; count of bases not matched to a gene: 3. The CDR3 is made up of 15 amino acids. CDR3 residues: CASSIEGQGDYGYTF. Partial CDR3 DNA: TGTGCCAGTAGTATAGAAGGACAGGGAGACTATGGC.

Of note for this clone: The read halts 3 residues ahead of the CDR3 end, with the missing end drawn from the germline J gene. V gene TRBV7-9 combines with J gene TRBJ2-7, with TRBD2 matching 7 bases. The CDR3 has 13 residues. Trimming at V came to 3 bases and at J to 6 bases, leaving 5 bases not matched to a gene. Germline V gene lookup returns CDR1 SEHNR and CDR2 FQNEAQ (reference sequence). The CDR3 region is CASSFGGTGEQYF. CDR3 DNA (partial): TGTGCCAGCAGCTTCGGGGGGACGGGCGAG.

In the case of this clone: The observed sequence ends 3 residues before the CDR3 terminus, with the missing tail filled in from the germline J gene. The chain recombines TRBV19 with TRBJ1-4; TRBD1 matches at 9 bases. Germline V gene sequence: CDR1 LNHDA, CDR2 SQIVND (reference sequence). J lost 8 bases, V lost 5 bases, and 9 bases had no gene match. The length of the CDR3 is 15 residues. CDR3 sequence reads: CASSASGQGVEKLFF. CDR3 bases read: TGTGCCAGTAGTGCCTCGGGACAGGGTGTGGAAAAA.

CDR3 loop: CASSHIAGGYNEQFF. CDR3 DNA (partial): TGTGCCAGCAGCCACATAGCGGGAGGTTACAATGAG. The chain has TRBV7-2 and TRBJ2-1, with 10 bases matching TRBD2. The DNA ends 3 residues before the CDR3 does, and the rest of the CDR3 is filled in from the germline J gene. CDR3 length: 15 residues. The germline CDR1 and CDR2 sequences are SGHTA and FQGNSA. J was trimmed by 4 bases and V by 5 bases; bases with no gene match: 5.

Points on this clone: The read is 3 residues too short to cover the CDR3 end, so that end is filled in from the germline J gene. The rearrangement links TRBV10-1 to TRBJ2-7; D is ambiguous. Germline V CDR1 and CDR2: WNHNN, SYGVQD (reference sequence). V lost 5 bases, J lost 2 bases, and 10 bases lay in between. This CDR3 has 13 amino acids. This CDR3 reads CASSITPTYEQYF. The part of the CDR3 DNA that was read is TGCGCCAGCAGTATAACTCCTACCTACGAG.

On this clone itself: The CDR3 end is not reached by the read, which stops 3 residues before it; the germline J gene fills it in. Within the sample, other DNA sequences also encode this same CDR3. The rearrangement joins TRBV30 to TRBJ1-3; TRBD1 agrees at 8 bases. The CDR3 consists of 11 residues. Germline CDR1 GTSNPN, CDR2 SVGIG (reference sequence). V trimming: 4 bases; J trimming: 8 bases; junction bases outside the gene matches: 1. CDR3 loop: CAWTGGYTIYF. The covered CDR3 bases are TGTGCCTGGACAGGGGGCTACACC.

In the case of this clone: The read is 3 residues too short to cover the CDR3 end, so that end is filled in from the germline J gene. The V and J genes are TRBV19 and TRBJ2-3; perhaps TRBD1 as D (5 bases). The CDR3 has 14 amino acids. CDR1 and CDR2 from the germline V gene are LNHDA and SQIVND (reference sequence). CDR3 region: CASSTRTIEETQYF. CDR3 DNA (partial): TGTGCCAGTAGTACCCGGACAATCGAAGAGACG.

Points on this clone: Sequencing ends 3 residues short of the CDR3 end; the germline J gene provides the rest. The gene calls are TRBV18 and TRBJ2-5; 8 nucleotides align to TRBD1. CDR3 length equals 13 residues. Germline loops: CDR1 KGHSH, CDR2 LQKENI. With 6 bases clipped from V and 5 bases from J, the junction kept 5 bases outside the gene matches. CDR3: CASSLDREETQYF. The CDR3 DNA, read in part, is TGTGCCAGCTCGCTGGACAGGGAGGAGACC.

Regarding this clone: The read ends 3 residues shy of where the CDR3 ends; the end is completed using the germline J gene. This chain links TRBV29-1 with TRBJ1-5, with 10 nucleotides matching TRBD1. The CDR3 extends over 15 amino acids. V lost 5 bases and J lost 7; bases outside the gene matches: 11. Germline values: CDR1 SQVTM, CDR2 ANQGSEA. CDR3 DNA (partial): TGCAGCGTTATATTGACAGGGGGCCCGAGACAGCCC. Translated: CSVILTGGPRQP. The full-length CDR3 reads as CSVILTGGPRQPQHF. The complete variable domain, with remaining parts taken from reference TRBV29-1 and TRBJ1-5, reads SAVISQKPSRDICQRGTSLTIQCQVDSQVTMMFWYRQQPGQSLTLIATANQGSEATYESGFVIDKFPISRPNLTFSTLTVSNMSPEDSSIYLCSVILTGGPRQPQHFGDGTRLSIL.

Comments on this clone: Coverage ceases 3 residues before the CDR3 finishes, and the germline J gene fills in the end. This chain joins TRBV18 and TRBJ2-3; no clear D. V was shortened by 3 bases and J by 7 bases, with 14 bases between the two germline ends. The CDR3 consists of 14 residues. Germline lookup yields CDR1 KGHSH and CDR2 LQKENI. CDR3 DNA, as far as it was read: TGTGCCAGCTCACCCGAGCGAGTTTCGAATACG. It is translated as CASSPERVSNT. The complete CDR3 sequence is CASSPERVSNTQYF.

A word on this clone: The read stops 3 residues short of the end of the CDR3; the missing end is completed from the germline J gene. The rearrangement links TRBV19 to TRBJ2-7, with 16 bases matching TRBD2. This CDR3 region has 16 residues. The germline V gene has CDR1 LNHDA and CDR2 SQIVND (reference sequence). V gave up 4 bases and J gave up 3 bases; unmatched junction bases: 3. CDR3 residues: CASSTGLAGGSYEQYF. CDR3 DNA (partial): TGTGCCAGTAGTACGGGACTAGCGGGGGGGAGCTACGAG.

Comments on this clone: The read falls 3 residues short of the CDR3 end, and the missing part is taken from the germline J gene. This chain uses TRBV7-2 with TRBJ1-6, with no clear D. The CDR3 length is 15 residues. Per the germline V gene, CDR1 is SGHTA and CDR2 is FQGNSA. Deletions cut 4 bases from V and 6 bases from J, with 13 bases between. CDR3 loop: CASSSFPGANSPLHF. CDR3 DNA, as far as it was read: TGTGCCAGCAGCTCTTTTCCAGGTGCTAATTCACCC. The full variable domain, completed using reference TRBV7-2 and TRBJ1-6, is GAGVSQSPSNKVTEKGKDVELRCDPISGHTALYWYRQSLGQGLEFLIYFQGNSAPDKSGLPSDRFSAERTGGSVSTLTIQRTQQEDSAVYLCASSSFPGANSPLHFGNGTRLTVT.

Regarding this clone: The CDR3 extends 3 residues past the end of the read, so its final part is completed from the germline J gene. Other DNA sequences in this specimen translate into the identical CDR3. The chain links TRBV6-2 or TRBV6-3 to TRBJ2-2, with 12 bases fitting TRBD2. CDR1 MNHEY and CDR2 SVGEGT come from the germline V gene. The CDR3 spans 16 residues. The V and J ends lost 6 bases and 9 bases, in that order; junction bases with no gene match: 11. The CDR3 region is CASSKGLAGGTRELFF. The covered CDR3 bases are TGTGCCAGCAGCAAGGGGCTAGCGGGAGGGACCCGGGAG.

A note on this clone: Read coverage stops 3 residues before the CDR3 terminus; the germline J gene supplies the remainder. The V gene is TRBV7-3, the J gene TRBJ2-3; weak D call: TRBD1 (5 bases). Trimming took off 1 base at V and 4 bases at J, with 9 bases between the two ends. The CDR3 loop spans 14 amino acids. Looked up from germline, CDR1 is SGHTA and CDR2 is FQGTGA. The CDR3 DNA, read in part, is TGTGCCAGCAGCTTAAGAGACAGCTCAGATACG. This codes for CASSLRDSSDT. The entire CDR3 is CASSLRDSSDTQYF.

For this clone: Sequencing ends 3 residues short of the CDR3 end; the germline J gene provides the rest. The chain has TRBV5-5 and TRBJ2-5; D may be TRBD2 (7 bases). Germline values: CDR1 SGHKS, CDR2 YYEKEE (reference sequence). V was trimmed by 2 bases and J by 7 bases, leaving 18 bases between them. The CDR3 has 15 residues. CDR3 bases read: TGTGCCAGCAGCTTTGATGCGGGGGCCACGTCGACC. Translation gives CASSFDAGATST. The whole CDR3 sequence is CASSFDAGATSTQYF.

Points on this clone: A read error may account for a junction end that differs from germline. Within the sample, other DNA sequences also encode this same CDR3. The DNA read from the CDR3 is TGTGCCAGCAGCTTAAGGGGGACATTCTATGGT. It codes for CASSLRGTFYG. The full CDR3 reads CASSLRGTFYGYTF. V usage is TRBV7-3 and J usage is TRBJ1-2; the D gene is possibly TRBD1 (6 bases). The read is 3 residues too short to cover the CDR3 end, so that end is filled in from the germline J gene. The CDR3 runs to 14 residues. CDR1 is SGHTA, CDR2 FQGTGA, per germline. Combining the CDR3 with reference TRBV7-3 and TRBJ1-2 gives the whole variable domain GAGVSQTPSNKVTEKGKYVELRCDPISGHTALYWYRQSLGQGPEFLIYFQGTGAADDSGLPNDRFFAVRPEGSVSTLKIQRTERGDSAVYLCASSLRGTFYGYTFGSGTRLTVV.

For this clone: The read stops 3 residues short of the end of the CDR3; the missing end is completed from the germline J gene. The chain couples TRBV7-8 to TRBJ1-3, with D unclear. Trimming removed 5 bases at V and 3 bases at J, with 17 bases between. The CDR3 extends over 16 amino acids. Germline CDR1 is SGHVS and CDR2 is FQNEAQ. The DNA read from the CDR3 is TGTGCCAGCAGCCCTCCAGGAGGCCCCTTTGGAAACACC. It translates to CASSPPGGPFGNT. The complete CDR3 sequence is CASSPPGGPFGNTIYF.

A word on this clone: The CDR3 end is not reached by the read, which stops 3 residues before it; the germline J gene fills it in. The chain employs TRBV6-4 and TRBJ2-3; D ambiguous. V was cut by 2 bases and J by 6 bases, with 9 bases left in between. CDR3 length equals 13 residues. CDR1 and CDR2 (germline): MRHNA, SNTAGT. The covered CDR3 bases are TGTGCCAGCAGTGACGGGCCCTTTGATACG. Protein product: CASSDGPFDT. The entire CDR3 protein reads CASSDGPFDTQYF.

CDR3 bases read: TGTGCCAGCAGCTCCGGGGAGAGCACAGATACG. Amino acid sequence: CASSSGESTDT. From start to end, the CDR3 is CASSSGESTDTQYF. V usage is TRBV5-4 and J usage is TRBJ2-3, with D possibly TRBD2 on 5 matching bases. The read halts 3 residues ahead of the CDR3 end, with the missing end drawn from the germline J gene. CDR1 is SGHNT and CDR2 is YYREEE in the germline V gene (reference sequence). This CDR3 region has 14 residues. Trimming pared 3 bases from V and 0 bases from J, leaving 8 bases between.

About this clone itself: Sequencing ends 3 residues short of the CDR3 end; the germline J gene provides the rest. This sequence joins TRBV18 and TRBJ2-3; D gene unclear. CDR3 size: 12 residues. The V gene's germline CDR1 is KGHSH and CDR2 LQKENI. CDR3 protein: CASSGDKQPQYF. The part of the CDR3 DNA that was read is TGTGCCAGCTCCGGAGATAAACAGCCG.

The CDR3 region is CASTGQTYEQYF. The CDR3 DNA, read in part, is TGTGCCAGTACGGGACAGACCTACGAG. The rearrangement links TRBV18 to TRBJ2-7; 7 nucleotides agree with TRBD1. The missing CDR3 end, 3 residues past where the read stops, is filled in from the germline J gene. The CDR3 totals 12 residues. CDR1 and CDR2 (germline): KGHSH, LQKENI. V was pared by 9 bases and J by 2 bases, with 4 bases of the junction left unmatched.

As concerns this clone: The observed sequence ends 3 residues before the CDR3 terminus, with the missing tail filled in from the germline J gene. This sequence joins TRBV20-1 and TRBJ2-2; tentatively, D is TRBD2 (7 bases). Germline V gene sequence: CDR1 DFQATT, CDR2 SNEGSKA (reference sequence). This CDR3 has 15 amino acids. Trimming cost V 0 bases and J 6 bases, with 14 bases left between them. CDR3 DNA, as far as it was read: TGCAGTGCTAGAGATGGGGGGGGGCCGGCCGGGGAG. It yields the protein CSARDGGGPAGE. The whole CDR3 protein reads CSARDGGGPAGELFF.

About this clone: One junction end disagrees with the germline gene, perhaps due to a read error. The read terminates 3 residues before the CDR3 end, so the remaining end is supplied by the germline J gene. This sample includes further DNA sequences coding for the same CDR3. This chain links TRBV19 with TRBJ1-3; no firm D call. CDR1 is LNHDA, CDR2 SQIVND, per germline (reference sequence). This CDR3 has 14 residues. The sequenced CDR3 bases are TGTGCCAGTAGCCACGTCCTGATTGAAAACACG. This encodes CASSHVLIENT. The entire CDR3 reads CASSHVLIENTIYF.

Note on this clone: The read ends 3 residues before the CDR3 terminus; that terminus is restored from the germline J gene. V and J are TRBV7-2 and TRBJ2-5, with 10 bases aligning to TRBD1. V shed 6 bases, J shed 3 bases, and the junction held 7 bases outside the gene matches. Germline loops: CDR1 SGHTA, CDR2 FQGNSA. This CDR3 comprises 15 residues. CDR3 sequence: CASRSRTGGKETQYF. The part of the CDR3 DNA that was read is TGTGCCAGCAGATCTAGGACAGGGGGGAAAGAGACC.

Comments on this clone: The CDR3 extends 3 residues past the end of the read, so its final part is completed from the germline J gene. The chain is built from TRBV7-8 and TRBJ1-1; 9 nucleotides align to TRBD1. V gave up 5 bases and J gave up 5 bases; unmatched junction bases: 12. The germline V gene has CDR1 SGHVS and CDR2 FQNEAQ. The CDR3 is made up of 16 amino acids. CDR3 bases read: TGTGCCAGCAGCATGCCCCCGGGACAGGGTAGAACTGAA. Protein sequence: CASSMPPGQGRTE. The whole CDR3 protein is CASSMPPGQGRTEAFF. Full variable domain (rest looked up from reference TRBV7-8 and TRBJ1-1): GAGVSQSPRYKVAKRGQDVALRCDPISGHVSLFWYQQALGQGPEFLTYFQNEAQLDKSGLPSDRFFAERPEGSVSTLKIQRTQQEDSAVYLCASSMPPGQGRTEAFFGQGTRLTVV.

Notes on this clone: Read sequence stops 3 residues before the CDR3 end, and the germline J gene provides the missing end. The chain recombines TRBV19 with TRBJ2-4; 7 positions match TRBD1. Germline assignment: CDR1 LNHDA and CDR2 SQIVND (reference sequence). This CDR3 has 16 residues. CDR3 region: CASSMIGGKIIYGQYF. The CDR3 bases that were read are TGTGCCAGTAGTATGATAGGGGGCAAGATAATCTATGGT.

CDR3 DNA, as far as it was read: TGTGCCAGCACCCCAGGGGTTTCTTACAATGAG. Its translation is CASTPGVSYNE. From start to end, the CDR3 is CASTPGVSYNEQFF. This chain connects TRBV6-2 or TRBV6-3 to TRBJ2-1, with TRBD1 as a possible D gene (6 bases). The CDR3 extends 3 residues past the end of the read, so its final part is completed from the germline J gene. Deletions cut 7 bases from V and 4 bases from J, with 14 bases between. The CDR3 covers 14 residues. The germline V gene has CDR1 MNHEY and CDR2 SVGEGT.

Partial CDR3 DNA: TGTGCCAGCAGCCCCCGCGGGACAGGGGCGGGCGGGGAG. This encodes CASSPRGTGAGGE. The full CDR3 reads CASSPRGTGAGGELFF. The chain joins TRBV7-3 to TRBJ2-2; 10 bases align to TRBD1. Read sequence stops 3 residues before the CDR3 end, and the germline J gene provides the missing end. V shed 5 bases and J 7 bases; nucleotides not matched to a gene: 10. CDR3 length equals 16 residues. The germline gives CDR1 SGHTA, CDR2 FQGTGA.

Regarding this clone: The CDR3 end falls 3 residues outside the read, so it is completed with the germline J gene. The J gene is TRBJ2-2, the V gene TRBV9; no definite D call. The CDR3 runs 14 residues. V lost 0 bases and J lost 3, with 6 bases in between. The germline V gene encodes CDR1 SGDLS and CDR2 YYNGEE. The sequenced part of the CDR3 DNA is TGTGCCAGCAGCGTAGGTGGCTACACCGGGGAG. This codes for CASSVGGYTGE. The whole CDR3 sequence reads CASSVGGYTGELFF.